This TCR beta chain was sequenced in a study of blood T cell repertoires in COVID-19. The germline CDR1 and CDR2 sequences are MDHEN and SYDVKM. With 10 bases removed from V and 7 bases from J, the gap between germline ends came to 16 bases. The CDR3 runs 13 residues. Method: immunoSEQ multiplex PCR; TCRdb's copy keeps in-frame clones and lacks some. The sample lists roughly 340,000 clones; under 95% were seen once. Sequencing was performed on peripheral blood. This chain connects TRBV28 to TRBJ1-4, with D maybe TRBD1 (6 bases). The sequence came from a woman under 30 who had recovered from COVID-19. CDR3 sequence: CATGGGSPEKLFF. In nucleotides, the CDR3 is TGTGCCACTGGGGGGGGCAGCCCTGAAAAACTGTTTTTT.